The following is a T cell receptor (beta chain) sequence with its context. Its antigen is unidentified. Libraries were prepared by immunoSEQ multiplex PCR; TCRdb keeps only in-frame clonotypes and omits some of them. The sample holds 85,000 to 130,000 clones, about 94% seen once. This specimen belongs to a study of T cell responses to AZD1222 COVID-19 vaccine. Study results and caveats: Just 5 to 7 AZD1222 recipients tested seropositive at baseline. Clonal diversity may have been underestimated in mostly white British donors. Repertoires were obtained solely post-peak T cell response. The study found Spike-specific TCR breadth and depth rose after two AZD1222 doses.

The CDR3 covers 16 residues. V lost 4 bases and J 6 bases, leaving 22 bases between the germline ends. Looked up from germline, CDR1 is MNHEY and CDR2 is SVGEGT. This receptor was taken from an adult in good health. The material sequenced was peripheral blood, taken on day 0 of AZD1222 vaccination. The rearrangement uses TRBV6-2 or TRBV6-3 and TRBJ2-7; D ambiguous. CDR3 nucleotides: TGTGCCAGCAGTTTAAAACGTGGCAGAATTTTACTCGAGCAGTACTTC. Residues: CASSLKRGRILLEQYF.